Listed below are T cell receptor beta chains from one sample, sequenced in a study of blood T cell repertoires in COVID-19. TCRdb's table, derived via immunoSEQ multiplex PCR, lists solely in-frame clones and lacks some. The sample consists of a few hundred thousand clones, nearly 90% of them appearing once. Input material: peripheral blood. These receptors were taken from a middle-aged woman with COVID-19, enrolled during active disease. Each CDR3 is given without its conserved first and last residue. The order of the fields is V gene, clone size, J gene, CDR3 protein. Clone size, where shown, is once, few, many, or a class for clones that have expanded.

TRBV27	-	TRBJ2-1	ASSGPLAGDYNEQF
TRBV7-2	once	TRBJ1-5	ASSPNRGDQPQH
TRBV3-1/TRBV3-2	-	TRBJ2-5	ASSPAGETQY
TRBV7-2	-	TRBJ2-7	ASSSTGGNYEQY
TRBV28	-	TRBJ2-7	ASARETGGRAYEQY
TRBV27	-	TRBJ2-7	ASSPKQGTYEQY
TRBV11-3	-	TRBJ2-5	ASSSGTSGQETQY
TRBV15	-	TRBJ2-7	ATSRGAGTGYEQY
TRBV5-1	once	TRBJ2-1	ASTGRTRRSSYNEQF
TRBV7-9	-	TRBJ2-3	ASSGRLSFGGDTQY
TRBV5-5	few	TRBJ1-5	ASSPRTGTDSYQPQH
TRBV28	-	TRBJ1-1	ASSSPGTEAF
TRBV7-8	-	TRBJ1-1	ASSLGQLNTEAF
TRBV18	-	TRBJ2-6	ASSPLGGSSGANVLT
TRBV27	-	TRBJ1-5	ASSIGTGGPNQPQH
TRBV7-2	once	TRBJ1-1	ASSLATGGSGAF
TRBV10-3	-	TRBJ2-1	AIRGISYNEQF
TRBV28	-	TRBJ1-6	ASSLRGYNSPLH
TRBV9	-	TRBJ1-3	ASSVELGGPGNTIY
TRBV27	-	TRBJ2-7	ASSFSPDLGGYYEQY
TRBV11-1	-	TRBJ2-2	ASSLGPSSRVGELF
TRBV5-4	-	TRBJ2-2	ASSFREAGELF
TRBV4-2	few	TRBJ1-2	ASSQGDRRANYGYT
TRBV29-1	-	TRBJ1-4	SVAGTANEKLF
TRBV28	-	TRBJ2-1	ASSKRTGLF
TRBV7-2	few	TRBJ1-2	ASSFGQGNYGYT
TRBV30	-	TRBJ2-7	AWSANRGLQEQY
TRBV2	-	TRBJ1-1	ASIKSRGRVSTEAF
TRBV5-1	once	TRBJ2-3	ASSPPGHAGADTQY
TRBV11-2	-	TRBJ1-1	ASSLTGATEAF
TRBV9	-	TRBJ2-3	ASQGATDTQY
TRBV29-1	-	TRBJ1-2	SVEDRGEAAYGYT
TRBV7-2	-	TRBJ2-5	ASSLVADRAETQY
TRBV6-2/TRBV6-3	-	TRBJ1-1	ASSYSTFLEGENTEAF
TRBV9	-	TRBJ2-3	ASSGSRGQAPSSDTQY
TRBV7-3	-	TRBJ2-1	ASSSAGGSYNEQF
TRBV28	-	TRBJ1-2	ASSLRGGYT
TRBV30	-	TRBJ1-3	AWRPQGAGNTIY
TRBV28	-	TRBJ1-2	ASSDRGPGHGYT
TRBV28	-	TRBJ1-1	ASRTSDRGPYTEAF
TRBV7-9	-	TRBJ1-3	ASSPAPVINRELRSTIY
TRBV5-1	-	TRBJ1-2	ASSLGDRGRGYT
TRBV24-1	-	TRBJ2-2	ATSDSVSSGELF
TRBV6-5	-	TRBJ1-1	ASIRVPNLNTEAF
TRBV5-5	-	TRBJ2-3	ASSLGPSLRTDTQY
TRBV24-1	-	TRBJ2-5	ATSAGLEETQY
TRBV7-9	-	TRBJ2-2	ASSLYRETGELF
TRBV18	-	TRBJ1-3	ASSPNGDPSGNTIY
TRBV5-4	-	TRBJ1-1	ASSHTENTEAF
TRBV7-8	-	TRBJ1-2	ASSTPAGGGKNYGYT
TRBV4-1	-	TRBJ2-2	ASSQGFGNTGELF
TRBV28	-	TRBJ2-7	ASSPPSGVGEQY
TRBV5-5	once	TRBJ2-7	ASSLVTGDSYEQY
TRBV12-1	-	TRBJ1-5	ASSPDRVPQPQH
TRBV19	-	TRBJ1-1	ASSIDVWANLRNTEAF
TRBV5-1	-	TRBJ1-1	ASSWSGQGATEAF
TRBV30	-	TRBJ2-3	AWTAGMSTDTQY